This section outlines one T cell receptor (beta chain) sequence together with its context. Building of the TCR beta libraries involved iRepertoire HTBI primers and Arm-PCR of CDR3 regions. TCRdb processed the multiplex PCR reads anew with MiXCR; each CDR3 protein has one entry. The data show a few hundred thousand distinct CDR3 sequences, less than 25% seen once. The record originates from a study of regulatory T cells in long-lasting Graves disease. Time point meaning: persistent/refractory GD, antithyroid drugs over 5 years with positive TRAb. RNA from PBMCs was the source of the TCR library. The sample here was peripheral blood mononuclear cells (PBMCs), taken when the disease was refractory, from a patient treated with antithyroid drugs. This receptor was taken from a female donor with Graves disease.

The CDR3 DNA reads as TGTGCCACCAGTGATTTGCCGATGGGGCTGAACACCGGGGAGCTGTTTTTT. It is translated as CATSDLPMGLNTGELFF. The V gene is TRBV24-1, the J gene TRBJ2-2; tentative D call: TRBD1 (5 bases). The V and J ends lost 0 bases and 1 base respectively, with 11 bases between them. The germline V gene encodes CDR1 KGHDR and CDR2 SFDVKD. This CDR3 contains 17 residues.